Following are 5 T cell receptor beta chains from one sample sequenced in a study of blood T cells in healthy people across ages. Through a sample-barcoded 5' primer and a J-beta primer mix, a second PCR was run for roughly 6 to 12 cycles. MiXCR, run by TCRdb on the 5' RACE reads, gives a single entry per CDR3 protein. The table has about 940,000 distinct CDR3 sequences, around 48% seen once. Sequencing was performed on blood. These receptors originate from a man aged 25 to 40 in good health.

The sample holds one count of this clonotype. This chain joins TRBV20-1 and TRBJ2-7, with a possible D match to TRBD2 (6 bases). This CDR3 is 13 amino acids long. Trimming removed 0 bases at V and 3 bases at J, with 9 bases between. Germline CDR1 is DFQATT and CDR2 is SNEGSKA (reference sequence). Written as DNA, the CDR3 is TGCAGTGCTAGAGAGACTAGTGACTACGAGCAGTACTTC. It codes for CSARETSDYEQYF.

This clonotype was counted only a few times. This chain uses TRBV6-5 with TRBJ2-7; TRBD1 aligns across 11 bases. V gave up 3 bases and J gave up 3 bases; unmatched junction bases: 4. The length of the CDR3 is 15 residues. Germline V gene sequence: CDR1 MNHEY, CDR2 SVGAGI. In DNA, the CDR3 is TGTGCCAGCAGTTATCGGACAGGGGGCATCTACGAGCAGTACTTC. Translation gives CASSYRTGGIYEQYF.

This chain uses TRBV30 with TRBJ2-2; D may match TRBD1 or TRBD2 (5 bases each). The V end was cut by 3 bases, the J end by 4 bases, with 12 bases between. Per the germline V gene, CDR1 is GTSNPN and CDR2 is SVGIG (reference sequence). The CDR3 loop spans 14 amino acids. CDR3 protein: CAWSRGRGTGELFF. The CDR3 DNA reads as TGTGCCTGGAGCCGGGGCCGTGGCACCGGGGAGCTGTTTTTT.

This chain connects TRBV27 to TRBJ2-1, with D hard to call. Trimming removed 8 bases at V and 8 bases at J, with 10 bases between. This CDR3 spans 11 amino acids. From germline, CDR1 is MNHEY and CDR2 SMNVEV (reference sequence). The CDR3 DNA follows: TGTGCCAGCCGCCAAAGGGATGAGCAGTTCTTC. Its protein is CASRQRDEQFF.

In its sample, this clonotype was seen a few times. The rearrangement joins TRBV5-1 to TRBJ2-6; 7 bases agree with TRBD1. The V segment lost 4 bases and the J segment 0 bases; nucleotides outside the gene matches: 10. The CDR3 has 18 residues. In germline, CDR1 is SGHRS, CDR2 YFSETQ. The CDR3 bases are TGCGCCAGCAGCAAACCGACAGGGTATAGCTCTGGGGCCAACGTCCTGACTTTC. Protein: CASSKPTGYSSGANVLTF. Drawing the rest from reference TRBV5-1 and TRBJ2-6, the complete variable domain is KAGVTQTPRYLIKTRGQQVTLSCSPISGHRSVSWYQQTPGQGLQFLFEYFSETQRNKGNFPGRFSGRQFSNSRSEMNVSTLELGDSALYLCASSKPTGYSSGANVLTFGAGSRLTVL.